Below are 15 T cell receptor beta chains sequenced from a single sample in a study of Graves' ophthalmopathy and Graves' hyperthyroidism. RNA served as the template for amplifying TCR beta CDR3 regions. RT-PCR in the first round used HTBI primers; a second-round multiplex PCR followed. TCRdb reprocessed the multiplex PCR reads via MiXCR and lists one record per CDR3 protein. The sample shows 300,000 to 400,000 distinct CDR3 sequences, about a sixth of them seen only once. The sample was peripheral blood. These receptors all come from an adult man with Graves' ophthalmopathy.

This clonotype was seen at least ten times. The V call is TRBV6-5, the J call TRBJ1-2; 8 bases are a match to TRBD1. Germline assignment: CDR1 MNHEY and CDR2 SVGAGI. CDR3 size: 14 residues. After removal of 6 bases from V and 7 bases from J, the junction contained 10 bases not matched to a gene. CDR3 amino acids: CASSLRQGRTGYTF. For the CDR3, the DNA is TGTGCCAGCAGCCTAAGACAGGGGAGGACTGGCTACACCTTC.

The sample holds many counts of this clonotype. The chain carries TRBV2 and TRBJ2-5; 9 bases are a match to TRBD2. V trimming: 2 bases; J trimming: 5 bases; junction bases outside the gene matches: 3. The CDR3 length is 14 residues. Germline values: CDR1 SNHLY, CDR2 FYNNEI. In DNA, the CDR3 is TGTGCCAGCAGTGAAATGACTAGCGGTGAGACCCAGTACTTC. It translates to CASSEMTSGETQYF.

This clonotype was picked up many times. The rearrangement joins TRBV15 to TRBJ1-5, with D unresolved. The CDR3 consists of 15 residues. Per germline, CDR1 LNHNV and CDR2 YYDKDF (reference sequence). Trimming shortened V by 3 bases and J by 5 bases, and 14 bases separated the two germline ends. This CDR3 is CATSSFPIGHQPQHF. DNA of the CDR3: TGTGCCACCAGCAGTTTCCCCATCGGACATCAGCCCCAGCATTTT.

This clonotype was observed many times. The rearrangement links TRBV6-4 to TRBJ1-1; a weak D match, TRBD1 (6 bases). This CDR3 has 20 residues. Trimming cost V 6 bases and J 5 bases, with 34 bases left between them. Germline assignment: CDR1 MRHNA and CDR2 SNTAGT. CDR3 DNA: TGTGCCAGCAGAACGCCCGGTCGGGCCAGGAGCCCTTTAGGGGGAACTGAAGCTTTCTTT. Its translation is CASRTPGRARSPLGGTEAFF.

This clonotype was seen many times. This chain connects TRBV20-1 to TRBJ2-2, with D perhaps matching TRBD1 (5 bases). Between the trimmed V and J ends, which lost 2 bases and 4 bases, there was a span of 23 bases. This CDR3 is 18 amino acids long. The germline gives CDR1 DFQATT, CDR2 SNEGSKA (reference sequence). CDR3 in DNA: TGCAGTGCTAGATCCTCGACAGCCTCCGCAACAGTCACCGGGGAGCTGTTTTTT. Translating gives CSARSSTASATVTGELFF.

V is TRBV14 and J is TRBJ2-7; TRBD1 agrees at 7 bases. The CDR3 totals 14 residues. V lost 4 bases and J lost 12; bases outside the gene matches: 15. Germline lookup yields CDR1 SGHDN and CDR2 FVKESK. CDR3 region: CASSLEHRGPRTYF. DNA of the CDR3: TGTGCCAGCAGCCTAGAACACAGGGGCCCGAGGACGTACTTC.

This clonotype was counted at least ten times. The CDR3 is CATSDSGHGIGTQYF. CDR3 sequence (DNA): TGTGCCACCAGTGACTCGGGACACGGGATAGGGACCCAGTACTTC. The J gene is TRBJ2-5, the V gene TRBV24-1; D is perhaps TRBD1 (6 bases). The V and J ends lost 4 bases and 7 bases respectively, with 18 bases between them. This CDR3 contains 15 residues. CDR1 is KGHDR, CDR2 SFDVKD, per germline.

This clonotype was seen repeatedly, ten times or more. The chain joins TRBV4-2 to TRBJ2-2; TRBD2 is a possible D gene (6 bases). The germline V gene encodes CDR1 LGHNA and CDR2 YNFKEQ. The V end was cut by 4 bases, the J end by 0 bases, with 9 bases between. This CDR3 contains 15 residues. CDR3 region: CASSLADPNTGELFF. The CDR3, as DNA: TGTGCCAGCAGCCTAGCGGATCCGAACACCGGGGAGCTGTTTTTT.

This clonotype was recorded a few times. The chain is built from TRBV7-2 and TRBJ2-7; D unclear. The V gene lost 4 bases and the J gene lost 2 bases, with 6 bases spanning the gap. CDR3 size: 12 residues. Looked up from germline, CDR1 is SGHTA and CDR2 is FQGNSA. The CDR3 region has the DNA TGTGCCAGCAGCTACGTGCCCTACGAGCAGTACTTC. Its protein is CASSYVPYEQYF.

This clonotype came up many times. The V and J genes are TRBV5-1 and TRBJ1-1; 12 positions match TRBD1. This CDR3 contains 17 residues. The junction had 11 bases not matched to a gene; V was cut back by 3 bases and J by 5 bases. The germline V gene encodes CDR1 SGHRS and CDR2 YFSETQ. The chain's CDR3 is CASSSGTGGRAGTEAFF. The CDR3 region has the DNA TGCGCCAGCAGCTCTGGGACAGGGGGCCGGGCGGGGACTGAAGCTTTCTTT.

The rearrangement uses TRBV27 and TRBJ2-7; TRBD1 matches at 8 bases. Germline CDR1 and CDR2: MNHEY and SMNVEV (reference sequence). The CDR3 length is 16 residues. J gave up 7 bases and V 6 bases, and 17 bases lay outside the gene matches. The CDR3 DNA sequence: TGTGCCAGCAGCCCCATCTTGGGGCAGGGGGCTGAAGAGCAGTACTTC. It is translated as CASSPILGQGAEEQYF.

At least ten counts were recorded for this clonotype. CDR3 region: CASSQRGGPDNEKLFF. Written as DNA, the CDR3 is TGTGCCAGCAGTCAGAGGGGGGGGCCAGATAATGAAAAACTGTTTTTT. J is TRBJ1-4 and V is TRBV6-1, with D maybe TRBD1 (6 bases). Germline loops: CDR1 MNHNS, CDR2 SASEGT. The V end was cut by 5 bases, the J end by 4 bases, with 17 bases between. The CDR3 consists of 16 residues.

Ten or more counts support this clonotype. V usage is TRBV20-1 and J usage is TRBJ2-5, with a tentative D call TRBD1 (6 bases). The germline CDR1 and CDR2 sequences are DFQATT and SNEGSKA (reference sequence). The CDR3 sequence is 14 residues long. V was shortened by 6 bases and J by 4 bases, with 18 bases between the two germline ends. DNA of the CDR3: TGCAGTGCCCTGCGTCGGGCAGGGGCAGAGACCCAGTACTTC. Protein: CSALRRAGAETQYF.

This clonotype was counted many times. The V and J genes are TRBV20-1 and TRBJ2-7; 10 bases align to TRBD2. This CDR3 is 16 amino acids long. V lost 3 bases and J lost 7; bases outside the gene matches: 15. The germline gives CDR1 DFQATT, CDR2 SNEGSKA (reference sequence). CDR3 sequence (DNA): TGCAGTGCTAGCGCCCGACTACTAGCGGGACGCCGTGAGCAGTACTTC. Its protein product is CSASARLLAGRREQYF.

This clonotype has a count of ten or more. The rearrangement links TRBV2 to TRBJ1-2; 9 positions match TRBD1. Looked up from germline, CDR1 is SNHLY and CDR2 is FYNNEI. Germline trimming cut 5 bases from V and 6 bases from J; bases unmatched to any gene: 7. The CDR3 consists of 14 residues. DNA of the CDR3: TGTGCCAGCAGTATGGGACAGGGATTAGATGGCTACACCTTC. Translation: CASSMGQGLDGYTF.